This paragraph covers one T cell receptor beta chain sequence. The source of the sample is a study of CD8 T cells in Susac syndrome. Study summary: Patients with Susac syndrome were therapy-naive, taking corticosteroids, with some also receiving intravenous immunoglobulin, or taking intravenous immunoglobulin alone at the time their blood was drawn.

Roughly 0.45 to 1 ug RNA was reverse transcribed with random hexamers. The amplification used immunoSEQ multiplex PCR on TCR beta CDR3; it spanned 54 Vbeta and 13 Jbeta. One entry per CDR3 protein results from TCRdb running MiXCR on the immunoSEQ multiplex PCR reads. The sample contains around 130,000 distinct CDR3 sequences, 95% to 96% of which appear only once. Sequencing of TCR beta was performed on blood CD8+ T cells and on blood CD4+ T cells. The sequencing input was CD4+ T cells from PBMCs. The TCR originated in a human donor with Susac syndrome.

CDR3 in DNA: TGTGCCAGCAGTTTAGCGGGGACAGGGCCCTACGAGCAGTACTTC. Encoded protein: CASSLAGTGPYEQYF. The rearrangement joins TRBV12-3 or TRBV12-4 to TRBJ2-7; 9 bases are shared with TRBD1. V lost 0 bases and J lost 2; bases outside the gene matches: 2. The CDR3 has 15 amino acids.